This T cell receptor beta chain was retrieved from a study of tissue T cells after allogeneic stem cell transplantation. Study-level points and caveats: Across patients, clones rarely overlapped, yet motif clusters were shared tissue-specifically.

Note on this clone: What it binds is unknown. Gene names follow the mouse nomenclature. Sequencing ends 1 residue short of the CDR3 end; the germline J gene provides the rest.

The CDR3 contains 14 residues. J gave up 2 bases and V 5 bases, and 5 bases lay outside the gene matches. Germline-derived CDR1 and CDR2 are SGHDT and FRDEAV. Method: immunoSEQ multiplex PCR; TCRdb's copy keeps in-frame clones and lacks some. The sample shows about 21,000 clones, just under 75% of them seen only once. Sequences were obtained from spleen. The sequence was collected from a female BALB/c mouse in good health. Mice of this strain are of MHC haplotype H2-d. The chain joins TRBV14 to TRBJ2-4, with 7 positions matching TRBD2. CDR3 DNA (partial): TGTGCCAGCAGCCTAGGGACTGTTCAAAACACCTTGTAC. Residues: CASSLGTVQNTLY. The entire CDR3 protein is CASSLGTVQNTLYF.